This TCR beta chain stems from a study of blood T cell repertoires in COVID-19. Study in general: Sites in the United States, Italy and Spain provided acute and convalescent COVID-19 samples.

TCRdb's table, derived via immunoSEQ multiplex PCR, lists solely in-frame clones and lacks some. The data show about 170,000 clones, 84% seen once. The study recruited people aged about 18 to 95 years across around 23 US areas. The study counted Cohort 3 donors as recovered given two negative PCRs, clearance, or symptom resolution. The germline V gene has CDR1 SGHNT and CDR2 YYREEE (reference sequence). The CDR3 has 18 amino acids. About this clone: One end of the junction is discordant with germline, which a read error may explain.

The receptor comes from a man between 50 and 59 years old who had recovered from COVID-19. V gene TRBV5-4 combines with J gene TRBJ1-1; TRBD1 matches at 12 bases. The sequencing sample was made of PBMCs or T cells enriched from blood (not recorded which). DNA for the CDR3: TGTGCCAGCAGGCTAGATCTTGGTCCCGGGACAGGGGGCACTGGAGCTTTCTTT. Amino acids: CASRLDLGPGTGGTGAFF.